This TCR beta chain was identified in a study of shared clonotypes between healthy human individuals. TCRdb's table, derived via immunoSEQ multiplex PCR, lists solely in-frame clones and lacks some. Among about 1.4 million clones listed, around 95% were seen once. Specimen: naive CD4+ T cells sorted from blood. Stated subset: CD45RA+ positively selected. The receptor's source is a man under 40 in good health.

CDR3 amino acids: CASSRTPSSGANVLTF. The CDR3 DNA reads TGCGCCAGCAGCCGGACACCCTCCTCTGGGGCCAACGTCCTGACTTTC. The chain couples TRBV5-1 to TRBJ2-6; the D gene is possibly TRBD1 (5 bases). Looked up from germline, CDR1 is SGHRS and CDR2 is YFSETQ. Trimming cost V 4 bases and J 0 bases, with 11 bases left between them. This CDR3 has 16 residues. Supplemented by reference TRBV5-1 and TRBJ2-6, the full variable domain reads KAGVTQTPRYLIKTRGQQVTLSCSPISGHRSVSWYQQTPGQGLQFLFEYFSETQRNKGNFPGRFSGRQFSNSRSEMNVSTLELGDSALYLCASSRTPSSGANVLTFGAGSRLTVL.